The 27 T cell receptor beta chains given below trace back to one sample, sequenced in a study of somatic mutations in cytotoxic T cells in rheumatoid arthritis. Repertoires were generated with immunoSEQ multiplex PCR, while TCRdb's copy carries only in-frame clones and drops some. This table has some 35,000 clones, around 80% appearing once. Sequences were obtained from CD8+ T cells sorted from blood. The receptors shown here come from a man in his forties in good health.

In this sample, this clone turned up once. The CDR3: CASSGQASYEQYF. The CDR3 nucleotides are TGTGCCAGCAGTGGACAGGCCTCCTACGAGCAGTACTTC. The V call is TRBV28, the J call TRBJ2-7, with 7 bases aligning to TRBD1. CDR3 length: 13 residues. Germline V gene data show CDR1 as MDHEN and CDR2 as SYDVKM. Trimming took 5 bases from V and 0 from J; bases not matched to a gene: 1.

J is TRBJ2-1 and V is TRBV28; 7 positions match TRBD2. This CDR3 has 14 amino acids. The germline gives CDR1 MDHEN, CDR2 SYDVKM. V shed 5 bases, J shed 3 bases, and the junction held 4 bases outside the gene matches. The CDR3 DNA follows: TGTGCCAGCAGTCCCCCTAGCGGCTACAATGAGCAGTTCTTC. Its translation is CASSPPSGYNEQFF.

As regards this clone: Additional DNA sequences in this sample encode the identical CDR3. This chain joins TRBV5-4 and TRBJ2-7; TRBD1 matches 9 bases. Looked up from germline, CDR1 is SGHNT and CDR2 is YYREEE (reference sequence). The V segment lost 0 bases and the J segment 2 bases; nucleotides outside the gene matches: 0. The CDR3 has 14 amino acids. The CDR3 bases are TGTGCCAGCAGCTTGGGACAGGGGGCCTACGAGCAGTACTTC. Its translation is CASSLGQGAYEQYF.

This rearrangement joins TRBV21-1 to TRBJ2-1; TRBD2 is the table's D call and was not checked against the DNA. TRBV21-1 is reported as a pseudogene. This CDR3 contains 16 residues. CDR3 sequence: CASTRLGLADYNEQFF. Here the CDR3 DNA reads TGTGCCAGCACCAGACTGGGACTAGCGGATTACAATGAGCAGTTCTTC.

V usage is TRBV4-3 and J usage is TRBJ2-7, with TRBD1 matching 11 bases. CDR3 length: 15 amino acids. CDR1 is LGHNA, CDR2 YSLEER, per germline. V was clipped by 1 base and J by 4 bases; unmatched bases: 3. CDR3 loop: CASSQGGTGGYEQYF. DNA for the CDR3: TGCGCCAGCAGCCAAGGAGGGACAGGGGGTTACGAGCAGTACTTC.

This chain connects TRBV15 to TRBJ2-7; 9 positions match TRBD1. From germline, CDR1 is LNHNV and CDR2 YYDKDF (reference sequence). This CDR3 has 14 residues. Trimming took 5 bases from V and 2 from J; bases not matched to a gene: 4. CDR3 protein: CATSRDREAYEQYF. In nucleotides, the CDR3 is TGTGCCACCAGCCGGGACAGGGAGGCCTACGAGCAGTACTTC.

The gene calls are TRBV11-2 and TRBJ2-7; 11 bases are a match to TRBD2. The CDR3 spans 19 residues. CDR1 and CDR2 from the germline V gene are SGHAT and FQNNGV. V dropped 6 bases and J dropped 0; count of bases not matched to a gene: 16. The CDR3 bases are TGTGCCAGCAGTCACCTATTAGCGGGAGGGCCTGTCTTCTCCTACGAGCAGTACTTC. This translates into CASSHLLAGGPVFSYEQYF.

Remarks on this clone: This sample includes further DNA sequences coding for the same CDR3. The J gene is TRBJ2-7, the V gene TRBV27, with D perhaps TRBD1 or TRBD2 (6 bases each). Between the trimmed V and J ends, which lost 6 bases and 0 bases, there was a span of 12 bases. Looked up from germline, CDR1 is MNHEY and CDR2 is SMNVEV (reference sequence). The CDR3 has 14 residues. CDR3 DNA sequence: TGTGCCAGCAGCCCGGGGGCGGCCTCCTACGAGCAGTACTTC. It codes for CASSPGAASYEQYF.

A few counts support this clone. This sequence joins TRBV27 and TRBJ1-1, with a tentative D call TRBD1 (5 bases). CDR1 is MNHEY and CDR2 is SMNVEV in the germline V gene (reference sequence). The CDR3 consists of 13 residues. V lost 3 bases, J lost 4 bases, and 9 bases lay in between. CDR3 sequence: CASSLGEGTEAFF. CDR3 sequence (DNA): TGTGCCAGCAGTTTGGGGGAGGGCACTGAAGCTTTCTTT.

The V gene is TRBV18, the J gene TRBJ1-2, with TRBD1 identical over 9 bases. The V gene's germline CDR1 is KGHSH and CDR2 LQKENI. Trimming at V came to 3 bases and at J to 2 bases, leaving 1 base not matched to a gene. CDR3 size: 14 residues. In nucleotides, the CDR3 is TGTGCCAGCTCACCGGGACAGGGCAACTATGGCTACACCTTC. Its translation: CASSPGQGNYGYTF.

This clone has a single count. The J gene is TRBJ2-7, the V gene TRBV6-6, with a weak D call TRBD2 (6 bases). The CDR3 contains 14 residues. V was trimmed by 2 bases and J by 5 bases, leaving 13 bases between them. The germline V gene encodes CDR1 MNHNY and CDR2 SVGAGI (reference sequence). This chain's CDR3 is CASSYRGGTHEQYF. DNA of the CDR3: TGTGCCAGCAGTTACCGGGGCGGGACCCACGAGCAGTACTTC.

Only one count was recorded for this clone. The gene calls are TRBV25-1 and TRBJ2-3, with TRBD1 matching 7 bases. Germline assignment: CDR1 MGHDK and CDR2 SYGVNS. The junction had 6 bases not matched to a gene; V was cut back by 2 bases and J by 1 base. The CDR3 runs 16 residues. The chain's CDR3 is CASSEDRVSGTDTQYF. CDR3 coding DNA: TGTGCCAGCAGTGAAGACAGGGTGTCTGGCACAGATACGCAGTATTTT.

The V and J genes are TRBV28 and TRBJ2-7; 7 bases align to TRBD2. Germline CDR1 and CDR2: MDHEN and SYDVKM. Germline trimming cut 4 bases from V and 7 bases from J; bases unmatched to any gene: 16. The CDR3 consists of 16 residues. As DNA, the CDR3 is TGTGCCAGCAGTTCCTCGGGGGGACTTATGCAACGGGAGCAGTACTTC. Translated, it gives CASSSSGGLMQREQYF.

The V gene is TRBV10-2, the J gene TRBJ2-1; possibly TRBD2 for D (7 bases). Germline CDR1 WSHSY, CDR2 SAAADI. With 0 bases removed from V and 0 bases from J, the gap between germline ends came to 12 bases. The CDR3 contains 17 residues. Here the CDR3 reads CASSESGGPSSYNEQFF. In nucleotides, the CDR3 is TGCGCCAGCAGTGAGTCGGGGGGGCCGAGCTCCTACAATGAGCAGTTCTTC.

This rearrangement joins TRBV27 to TRBJ1-4, with a weak D call TRBD1 (5 bases). V was pared by 2 bases and J by 1 base, with 14 bases between. Germline V CDR1 and CDR2: MNHEY, SMNVEV (reference sequence). This CDR3 is built from 17 residues. The CDR3 coding sequence is TGTGCCAGCAGTTTACGACCTTGGAGGGGAACTAATGAAAAACTGTTTTTT. It translates to CASSLRPWRGTNEKLFF. Combining the CDR3 with reference TRBV27 and TRBJ1-4 gives the whole variable domain EAQVTQNPRYLITVTGKKLTVTCSQNMNHEYMSWYRQDPGLGLRQIYYSMNVEVTDKGDVPEGYKVSRKEKRNFPLILESPSPNQTSLYFCASSLRPWRGTNEKLFFGSGTQLSVL.

With regard to this clone: The junction departs from the called germline gene at one end, perhaps through a read error. J is TRBJ2-7 and V is TRBV7-2, with D hard to call. The CDR3 extends over 14 amino acids. Germline V gives CDR1 SGHTA, CDR2 FQGNSA. CDR3 sequence (DNA): TGTGCCAGCAGCTTAGGCGGAGCCACCTACGAACAGTACTTC. Translating gives CASSLGGATYEQYF. Full variable domain (remainder filled in from reference TRBV7-2 and TRBJ2-7): GAGVSQSPSNKVTEKGKDVELRCDPISGHTALYWYRQSLGQGLEFLIYFQGNSAPDKSGLPSDRFSAERTGGSVSTLTIQRTQQEDSAVYLCASSLGGATYEQYFGPGTRLTVT.

The rearrangement links TRBV27 to TRBJ1-2; no clear D gene. In germline, CDR1 is MNHEY, CDR2 SMNVEV (reference sequence). This CDR3 is 12 amino acids long. V lost 5 bases to trimming and J lost 9 bases, with 13 bases between them. CDR3 loop: CASSLDNRRYTF. The CDR3 bases are TGTGCCAGCAGTCTAGACAACCGCCGCTACACCTTC.

This clone was observed once. CDR3: CASSLSAGGPTGELFF. The CDR3 DNA sequence: TGTGCCAGCAGCTTGAGCGCAGGCGGCCCGACCGGGGAGCTGTTTTTT. The chain couples TRBV5-4 to TRBJ2-2; no clear D. Per germline, CDR1 SGHNT and CDR2 YYREEE (reference sequence). V lost 1 base and J lost 5, with 15 bases in between. The CDR3 contains 16 residues.

The chain has TRBV2 and TRBJ1-5; maybe TRBD1 (6 bases). This CDR3 region has 13 residues. The V gene's germline CDR1 is SNHLY and CDR2 FYNNEI. Trimming shortened V by 3 bases and J by 6 bases, and 9 bases separated the two germline ends. The CDR3 DNA sequence: TGTGCCAGCAGTGATGGGGGGCCTCAGCCCCAGCATTTT. Its protein is CASSDGGPQPQHF.

The J gene is TRBJ2-7, the V gene TRBV19; D is possibly TRBD2 (6 bases). Germline CDR1 reads LNHDA; CDR2 reads SQIVND (reference sequence). The ends were cut back, 4 bases at V and 3 bases at J, with 13 bases in the middle. The CDR3 contains 14 residues. CDR3 nucleotide sequence: TGTGCCAGTAGTACCCGGAATAGCGGCTACGAGCAGTACTTC. Protein product: CASSTRNSGYEQYF. Full variable domain (missing parts from reference TRBV19 and TRBJ2-7): DGGITQSPKYLFRKEGQNVTLSCEQNLNHDAMYWYRQDPGQGLRLIYYSQIVNDFQKGDIAEGYSVSREKKESFPLTVTSAQKNPTAFYLCASSTRNSGYEQYFGPGTRLTVT.

The chain is built from TRBV19 and TRBJ2-2, with 9 positions matching TRBD1. The J segment lost 6 bases and the V segment lost 6 bases, leaving 2 bases of the junction unmatched. The CDR3 runs 13 residues. The germline V gene has CDR1 LNHDA and CDR2 SQIVND (reference sequence). This CDR3 reads CASSRTGAGELFF. CDR3 nucleotide sequence: TGTGCCAGTAGCCGGACAGGGGCCGGGGAGCTGTTTTTT.

The chain has TRBV15 and TRBJ1-1; D is undetermined. V was trimmed by 0 bases and J by 3 bases, leaving 14 bases between them. Germline CDR1 LNHNV, CDR2 YYDKDF (reference sequence). The CDR3 runs 16 residues. The CDR3 protein is CATSRDWAQLDTEAFF. The CDR3 DNA sequence: TGTGCCACCAGCAGAGATTGGGCACAGCTGGACACTGAAGCTTTCTTT.

This clone was detected a few times. This chain connects TRBV29-1 to TRBJ1-1; 8 bases are shared with TRBD1. The CDR3 runs 15 residues. V dropped 4 bases and J dropped 4; count of bases not matched to a gene: 11. Germline loops: CDR1 SQVTM, CDR2 ANQGSEA. The CDR3 reads CSVGPQGVRSTEAFF. The CDR3 DNA sequence: TGCAGCGTTGGACCACAGGGGGTTCGGAGCACTGAAGCTTTCTTT.

The rearrangement links TRBV19 to TRBJ2-2; D ambiguous. The CDR3 is made up of 13 amino acids. The germline V and J ends were trimmed by 3 bases and 5 bases, with 7 bases remaining between them. Per the germline V gene, CDR1 is LNHDA and CDR2 is SQIVND (reference sequence). The CDR3 is CASSMAATGELFF. The CDR3 DNA follows: TGTGCCAGTAGTATGGCTGCGACCGGGGAGCTGTTTTTT.

This clone has more than one count but fewer than ten. The rearrangement links TRBV30 to TRBJ2-7, with D perhaps TRBD2 (7 bases). The germline V gene encodes CDR1 GTSNPN and CDR2 SVGIG (reference sequence). This CDR3 region has 16 residues. V lost 0 bases, J lost 5 bases, and 20 bases lay in between. CDR3 region: CAWSVGGAHRVDEQYF. Written as DNA, the CDR3 is TGTGCCTGGAGTGTGGGGGGGGCCCATCGGGTCGACGAGCAGTACTTC.

This rearrangement joins TRBV6-1 to TRBJ2-7; 10 bases align to TRBD1. CDR1 MNHNS and CDR2 SASEGT come from the germline V gene. The V gene end was trimmed by 3 bases and the J gene end by 3 bases; junction bases not matched to a gene: 8. The CDR3 is 16 residues long. The CDR3 here is CASSDDRGRGHYEQYF. The CDR3 region has the DNA TGTGCCAGCAGTGATGACAGGGGGCGTGGGCACTACGAGCAGTACTTC.

This rearrangement joins TRBV9 to TRBJ2-2; D gene uncertain. The V end lost 0 bases, the J end lost 2 bases, and 5 bases lay between the germline ends. Germline V gene lookup returns CDR1 SGDLS and CDR2 YYNGEE. CDR3 length equals 14 residues. The CDR3 loop is CASSVVTNTGELFF. In nucleotides, the CDR3 is TGTGCCAGCAGCGTAGTAACTAACACCGGGGAGCTGTTTTTT.